The subject of this entry is one TCR beta chain. Its antigen is unidentified. Patients with a history of autoimmune disease or on systemic immunosuppression were excluded. The data were taken from a study of OX40 agonist ivuxolimab in advanced cancers. The study, taken as a whole, reports: Low normalized T-cell clonal expansion also characterized some of the nonresponders. At 0.1 to 3.0 mg/kg and by week 6, CD4+ and CD8+ T cells in the blood had expanded clonally.

TCRdb's table, derived via immunoSEQ multiplex PCR, lists solely in-frame clones and lacks some. The sample yields about 78,000 clones, 92% seen once. The TCR was taken from an adult with an advanced solid tumor such as melanoma, head and neck, liver or kidney cancer. The source material was CD4+ or CD8+ T cells sorted from blood, sampled in a trial of the OX40 agonist ivuxolimab.

CDR3 sequence reads: CASSLGLDSPLHF. The CDR3 nucleotides read TGCGCCAGCAGCTTGGGGTTAGATTCACCCCTCCACTTT. The chain couples TRBV5-1 to TRBJ1-6; the D is unclear. Germline V gene sequence: CDR1 SGHRS, CDR2 YFSETQ. Trimming cost V 0 bases and J 8 bases, with 6 bases left between them. The CDR3 runs 13 residues.